The rows below give T cell receptor beta chains drawn from one sample of a study of blood T cell repertoires in COVID-19. The protocol was immunoSEQ multiplex PCR, while the TCRdb copy is restricted to in-frame clones and leaves out a portion. The profile shows approximately 350,000 clones, 83% of them singletons. The sequencing input was PBMCs or T cells enriched from blood (not recorded which). The receptors shown here come from a woman between 45 and 65 years old who had recovered from COVID-19. The CDR3 runs from the conserved cysteine through the conserved F or W. The order of the fields is V gene, clone size, J gene, D gene, CDR3 protein, CDR3 DNA. D genes are given only for firm matches. Size values are once, few and many counts, or a class for expanded clones, and some rows have none.

TRBV28,-,TRBJ2-5,TRBD2,CASSLRLAGVMGTQYF,TGTGCCAGCAGTTTAAGGCTAGCGGGAGTAATGGGGACCCAGTACTTC
TRBV30,few,TRBJ1-6,-,CAWSIENSPLHF,TGTGCCTGGAGTATAGAAAATTCACCCCTCCACTTT
TRBV11-2,-,TRBJ2-5,-,CASSPHLGGSETQYF,TGTGCCAGCAGCCCCCACCTCGGCGGGTCCGAGACCCAGTACTTC
TRBV14,-,TRBJ1-1,-,CASSQDPGVLTEAFF,TGTGCCAGCAGCCAAGATCCCGGGGTTTTGACTGAAGCTTTCTTT
TRBV9,-,TRBJ2-5,TRBD2,CASSTSGRAYQETQYF,TGTGCCAGCAGCACTAGCGGGAGGGCCTACCAAGAGACCCAGTACTTC
TRBV7-3,-,TRBJ1-1,-,CASSPTRSTEAFF,TGTGCCAGCAGCCCAACGCGAAGCACTGAAGCTTTCTTT
TRBV30,-,TRBJ2-7,TRBD2,CASPMGTGTISF,TGTGCCTCCCCCATGGGAACCGGGACTATCTCTTTC
TRBV30,-,TRBJ1-1,-,CAWSGNSNTEAFF,TGTGCCTGGAGTGGCAACTCGAACACTGAAGCTTTCTTT
TRBV19,few,TRBJ2-6,TRBD1,CASSPGQGVSGANVLTF,TGTGCCAGTAGCCCGGGACAGGGGGTATCTGGGGCCAACGTCCTGACTTTC
TRBV14,-,TRBJ1-1,-,CASSQVRGNTEAFF,TGTGCCAGCAGCCAAGTCCGGGGGAACACTGAAGCTTTCTTT
TRBV19,few,TRBJ1-2,-,CASSRGDGYTF,TGTGCCAGTAGTAGAGGAGATGGCTACACCTTC
TRBV25-1,-,TRBJ1-1,TRBD1,CASKQGKGTEAFF,TGTGCCAGTAAACAGGGGAAGGGCACTGAAGCTTTCTTT
TRBV5-4,few,TRBJ1-1,-,CASRTVNTEAFF,TGTGCCAGCAGGACAGTAAACACTGAAGCTTTCTTT
TRBV10-1,-,TRBJ1-5,TRBD1,CASISRDRGLWQPQHF,TGCGCCAGCATTAGTCGAGACAGGGGGCTTTGGCAGCCCCAGCATTTT
TRBV5-1,-,TRBJ2-1,TRBD1,CASSWQGAGVYNEQFF,TGCGCCAGCAGCTGGCAGGGGGCCGGGGTCTACAATGAGCAGTTCTTC
TRBV4-2,-,TRBJ1-2,-,CASSQEPGYYGYTF,TGTGCCAGCAGCCAAGAACCGGGGTACTATGGCTACACCTTC
TRBV5-1,-,TRBJ2-7,TRBD1,CASSLGQGAQEQYF,TGCGCCAGCAGCCTGGGACAGGGGGCGCAAGAGCAGTACTTC
TRBV5-6,-,TRBJ2-1,TRBD2,CASSLELAGGKGEQFF,TGTGCCAGCAGCTTGGAACTAGCGGGGGGGAAGGGTGAGCAGTTCTTC
TRBV7-2,-,TRBJ2-3,-,CASRSAVTDTQYF,TGTGCCAGCAGAAGTGCAGTCACAGATACGCAGTATTTT
TRBV7-2,few,TRBJ2-7,TRBD2,CASSSNSGSFDEQYF,TGTGCCAGCAGTTCGAATAGCGGGAGTTTCGACGAGCAGTACTTC
TRBV7-3,-,TRBJ1-5,-,CASPSGGGSNQPQHF,TGTGCCAGCCCTTCTGGGGGAGGAAGCAATCAGCCCCAGCATTTT
TRBV10-3,-,TRBJ1-2,TRBD1,CAISEETGGYGYTF,TGTGCCATCAGTGAGGAGACAGGGGGCTATGGCTACACCTTC
TRBV6-5,-,TRBJ1-2,TRBD1,CASSYLGQKNYGYTF,TGTGCCAGCAGTTACTTGGGACAGAAGAACTATGGCTACACCTTC
TRBV25-1,-,TRBJ1-5,-,CASSKTGHQPQHF,TGTGCCAGCAGTAAAACAGGGCATCAGCCCCAGCATTTT
TRBV6-5,-,TRBJ2-5,-,CASRTGGWDRETQYF,TGTGCCAGCAGGACAGGAGGTTGGGATAGAGAGACCCAGTACTTC
TRBV19,few,TRBJ1-1,-,CAAGAGTEAFF,TGTGCCGCTGGCGCGGGGACTGAAGCTTTCTTT
TRBV28,-,TRBJ2-5,-,CASREQGGQETQYF,TGTGCCAGCAGGGAACAAGGGGGACAAGAGACCCAGTACTTC
TRBV6-2/TRBV6-3,-,TRBJ1-4,-,CASSYGNRRLFF,TGTGCCAGCAGTTACGGAAACAGGAGACTGTTTTTT
TRBV27,-,TRBJ2-3,-,CASREQGRDTQYF,TGTGCCAGCAGGGAACAGGGGAGGGATACGCAGTATTTT
TRBV7-8,-,TRBJ1-5,-,CASSLERQHNQPQHF,TGTGCCAGCAGCTTAGAAAGACAGCACAATCAGCCCCAGCATTTT
TRBV29-1,-,TRBJ2-3,TRBD2,CSAQTSGGNTDTQYF,TGCAGCGCCCAGACTAGCGGGGGGAACACAGATACGCAGTATTTT
TRBV25-1,-,TRBJ1-1,-,CASSGLGGTEAFF,TGTGCCAGCAGTGGGTTAGGGGGCACTGAAGCTTTCTTT
TRBV5-1,-,TRBJ1-1,-,CASSLVPVNTEAFF,TGCGCCAGCAGCTTGGTCCCAGTGAACACTGAAGCTTTCTTT
TRBV19,-,TRBJ2-2,-,CASMGGAGELFF,TGTGCCAGTATGGGGGGAGCCGGGGAGCTGTTTTTT
TRBV27,-,TRBJ1-4,-,CASSDFGNEKLFF,TGTGCCAGCAGCGATTTCGGTAATGAAAAACTGTTTTTT
TRBV5-4,-,TRBJ1-4,-,CASSSGKSGNEKLFF,TGTGCCAGCAGCTCGGGAAAGAGTGGGAATGAAAAACTGTTTTTT
TRBV6-2/TRBV6-3,-,TRBJ1-1,-,CASSYAFGVTIPGEAFF,TGTGCCAGCAGTTACGCGTTTGGTGTCACGATCCCCGGTGAAGCTTTCTTT
TRBV5-1,-,TRBJ2-3,TRBD2,CASSGGLAGVDETTDTQYF,TGCGCCAGCAGCGGGGGTTTGGCGGGAGTCGATGAGACCACAGATACGCAGTATTTT
TRBV20-1,-,TRBJ2-1,-,CSPHMGAGQFF,TGCAGTCCCCACATGGGGGCGGGGCAGTTCTTC
TRBV3-1/TRBV3-2,-,TRBJ2-5,-,CASSQGGLGETQYF,TGTGCCAGCAGCCAAGGAGGTCTGGGAGAGACCCAGTACTTC
TRBV7-2,-,TRBJ1-1,-,CASTPGPAMNTEAFF,TGTGCCAGCACCCCCGGTCCTGCAATGAACACTGAAGCTTTCTTT
TRBV6-5,-,TRBJ2-2,TRBD2,CASGLAAGELFF,TGTGCCAGCGGACTAGCGGCCGGGGAGCTGTTTTTT
TRBV19,-,TRBJ1-1,TRBD1,CASNTGQPNTEAFF,TGTGCCAGTAACACGGGACAGCCGAACACTGAAGCTTTCTTT
TRBV7-9,-,TRBJ2-1,-,CASSLSSDGGDEQFF,TGTGCCAGCAGCTTAAGTTCAGACGGCGGGGATGAGCAGTTCTTC
TRBV18,-,TRBJ2-1,-,CASSPPGTSYNEQFF,TGTGCCAGCTCACCACCTGGGACATCCTACAATGAGCAGTTCTTC
TRBV9,-,TRBJ1-3,-,CASSVDWALQSNTIYF,TGTGCCAGCAGCGTAGATTGGGCCTTACAGTCGAACACCATATATTTT
TRBV7-9,few,TRBJ1-1,-,CASSFKTDTEAFF,TGTGCCAGCAGCTTCAAGACAGACACTGAAGCTTTCTTT
TRBV5-1,few,TRBJ1-3,-,CASSLLGSFSGNTIYF,TGCGCCAGCAGCTTGCTAGGTAGCTTCTCTGGAAACACCATATATTTT